Listed below are T cell receptor beta chains from one sample, sequenced in a study of post-analysis software for immune sequencing data. MiXCR, run by TCRdb on the PCR reads, gives a single entry per CDR3 protein. The sample lists about 760,000 distinct CDR3 sequences; 25% to 30% were seen once. Sequencing was carried out using blood. All receptors derive from a girl aged 5-17 years with multiple sclerosis. Both conserved end residues are part of each CDR3. Each record gives: V gene, D gene, clone size, J gene, CDR3 protein, CDR3 DNA. D genes are given only for firm matches. The size of a clone is reported for some rows only, either as once, few or many, or as a class for expanded clones.

TRBV29-1	.	.	TRBJ1-1	CSVDREGTEAFF	TGCAGCGTTGACAGGGAGGGCACTGAAGCTTTCTTT
TRBV20-1	TRBD2	few	TRBJ2-1	CSADQGLAGGCDEQFF	TGCAGTGCCGACCAGGGACTAGCGGGAGGGTGCGATGAGCAGTTCTTC
TRBV9	TRBD2	.	TRBJ2-1	CASSERLAAYNEQFF	TGTGCCAGCAGCGAAAGGCTAGCGGCTTACAATGAGCAGTTCTTC
TRBV4-1	.	.	TRBJ2-5	CASSQDGGLTYQETQYF	TGCGCCAGCAGCCAAGATGGTGGGCTGACTTACCAAGAGACCCAGTACTTC
TRBV10-3	TRBD1	few	TRBJ1-2	CAISGTGENYGYTF	TGTGCCATCAGCGGGACAGGGGAGAACTATGGCTACACCTTC
TRBV20-1	.	few	TRBJ2-3	CSALWAPGTDTQYF	TGCAGTGCGCTCTGGGCCCCGGGCACAGATACGCAGTATTTT
TRBV6-1	.	.	TRBJ1-1	CASSVKSYNTEAFF	TGTGCCAGCAGTGTAAAGAGCTATAACACTGAAGCTTTCTTT
TRBV7-6	TRBD2	few	TRBJ2-3	CASSLVASGRTDTQYF	TGTGCCAGCAGCTTAGTGGCTAGCGGGCGCACAGATACGCAGTATTTT
TRBV5-5	.	few	TRBJ2-1	CASSFSAASNEQFF	TGTGCCAGCAGCTTTTCAGCGGCATCCAATGAGCAGTTCTTC
TRBV6-6	.	once	TRBJ1-2	CASSYQAGNYGYTF	TGTGCCAGCAGTTACCAGGCAGGGAACTATGGCTACACCTTC
TRBV20-1	.	few	TRBJ2-7	CSAGDGGTFREQYF	TGCAGTGCTGGGGACGGAGGGACCTTTCGCGAGCAGTACTTC
TRBV2	.	once	TRBJ2-3	CASSYLQATSTDTQYF	TGTGCCAGCAGTTATCTACAGGCCACGAGCACAGATACGCAGTATTTT
TRBV20-1	.	.	TRBJ2-5	CSARADLGETQYF	TGCAGTGCTAGAGCCGACCTTGGGGAGACCCAGTACTTC
TRBV14	TRBD2	.	TRBJ2-1	CASSAPGLAGLNEQFF	TGTGCCAGCAGCGCCCCGGGACTAGCGGGACTCAATGAGCAGTTCTTC
TRBV4-2	.	.	TRBJ2-5	CASSQDPGAETQYF	TGTGCCAGCAGCCAAGATCCGGGGGCAGAGACCCAGTACTTC
TRBV27	.	.	TRBJ2-1	CASSLLHTNEQFF	TGTGCCAGCAGTTTGTTGCACACGAATGAGCAGTTCTTC
TRBV29-1	.	.	TRBJ1-1	CSAHSFGRTEAFF	TGCAGCGCCCACAGCTTCGGACGCACTGAAGCTTTCTTT
TRBV12-3/TRBV12-4	.	many	TRBJ2-7	CASSLRGGDEQYF	TGTGCCAGCAGTTTACGTGGAGGGGATGAGCAGTACTTC
TRBV7-2	TRBD2	.	TRBJ2-6	CASSLSRRGGPFGANVLTF	TGTGCCAGCAGCTTAAGTAGGCGGGGGGGCCCCTTTGGGGCCAACGTCCTGACTTTC
TRBV6-5	TRBD1	.	TRBJ1-1	CASSYIGQGRPEAFF	TGTGCCAGCAGTTACATAGGACAGGGACGCCCTGAAGCTTTCTTT
TRBV29-1	.	few	TRBJ2-1	CSVAEADEQFF	TGCAGCGTTGCCGAAGCCGATGAGCAGTTCTTC
TRBV7-2	.	.	TRBJ2-5	CASTPGARAQYF	TGTGCCAGCACCCCCGGCGCCAGGGCCCAGTACTTC
TRBV29-1	TRBD2	few	TRBJ2-1	CSVGTSGDNEQFF	TGCAGCGTCGGGACTAGCGGGGACAATGAGCAGTTCTTC
TRBV6-5	TRBD1	.	TRBJ2-3	CASISSPGTASREDTQYF	TGTGCCAGCATTTCCAGCCCTGGGACAGCCTCACGCGAGGATACGCAGTATTTT
TRBV15	TRBD1	.	TRBJ1-5	CATSRGGGQGPFNQPQHF	TGTGCCACCAGCAGAGGGGGGGGACAGGGACCTTTCAATCAGCCCCAGCATTTT
TRBV2	.	few	TRBJ2-1	CASSGVVRNEQFF	TGTGCCAGCAGTGGGGTGGTACGCAATGAGCAGTTCTTC
TRBV6-2/TRBV6-3	TRBD2	once	TRBJ2-1	CASSYSWGGSLLYNEQFF	TGTGCCAGCAGTTACTCGTGGGGAGGGTCACTCCTATACAATGAGCAGTTCTTC
TRBV3-1	TRBD2	.	TRBJ2-2	CASSQVPSGANTGELFF	TGTGCCAGCAGCCAAGTCCCTAGCGGGGCGAACACCGGGGAGCTGTTTTTT
TRBV24-1	.	.	TRBJ2-1	CATKSAGYEQFF	TGTGCCACCAAGTCGGCAGGGTACGAGCAGTTCTTC
TRBV29-1	TRBD1	.	TRBJ2-1	CSVEGQSSNNEQFF	TGCAGCGTTGAGGGACAGAGCTCCAACAATGAGCAGTTCTTC
TRBV5-1	TRBD2	few	TRBJ2-5	CASSLASGGAGRFGQETQYF	TGCGCCAGCAGCTTGGCAAGCGGGGGGGCCGGAAGGTTCGGCCAAGAGACCCAGTACTTC
TRBV20-1	.	few	TRBJ1-5	CSARRQANQPQHF	TGCAGTGCTAGACGACAGGCCAATCAGCCCCAGCATTTT
TRBV9	.	many	TRBJ2-1	CASSVGMVVGNEQFF	TGTGCCAGCAGCGTGGGGATGGTGGTTGGGAATGAGCAGTTCTTC
TRBV4-2	.	.	TRBJ1-4	CASSQETGGGHEKLFF	TGTGCCAGCAGCCAGGAAACGGGGGGCGGACATGAAAAACTGTTTTTT
TRBV12-3/TRBV12-4	TRBD1	few	TRBJ1-2	CASRFGTGANGYTF	TGTGCCAGCCGTTTTGGGACAGGGGCCAATGGCTACACCTTC
TRBV4-1	TRBD1	few	TRBJ1-2	CASSQPLRRDRGFRGYTF	TGCGCCAGCAGCCAACCCTTGCGCCGGGACAGGGGTTTTCGCGGCTACACCTTC
TRBV27	TRBD1	.	TRBJ2-1	CASITGTGSYNEQFF	TGTGCCAGCATTACCGGGACAGGGTCCTACAATGAGCAGTTCTTC
TRBV5-1	.	many	TRBJ2-7	CASSPGPGSYEQYF	TGCGCCAGCAGCCCCGGGCCAGGCTCCTACGAGCAGTACTTC
TRBV29-1	.	.	TRBJ2-5	CSVARGGTETQYF	TGCAGCGTTGCCAGAGGGGGGACAGAGACCCAGTACTTC
TRBV15	.	.	TRBJ2-5	CATSRDRRIQETQYF	TGTGCCACCAGCAGAGATCGGCGAATTCAAGAGACCCAGTACTTC
TRBV7-2	TRBD2	.	TRBJ2-1	CASSFTLSTSGTDFLYEQFF	TGTGCCAGCAGCTTCACACTGTCGACTAGCGGGACAGACTTTTTGTATGAGCAGTTCTTC
TRBV15	TRBD2	few	TRBJ2-1	CATSRDPGTSYEQFF	TGTGCCACCAGCAGAGATCCTGGGACTAGCTACGAGCAGTTCTTC
TRBV4-3	.	many	TRBJ2-7	CASSQADTSSYEQYF	TGCGCCAGCAGCCAGGCGGACACGAGCTCCTACGAGCAGTACTTC
TRBV29-1	.	few	TRBJ1-1	CSAGTTNTEAFF	TGCAGCGCGGGGACAACAAACACTGAAGCTTTCTTT
TRBV18	.	.	TRBJ2-7	CASSRDGESYEQYF	TGTGCCAGCTCACGGGACGGCGAGTCCTACGAGCAGTACTTC
TRBV5-1	.	once	TRBJ2-1	CASSPEGALGNKQFF	TGCGCCAGCAGCCCGGAGGGGGCCCTTGGGAATAAGCAGTTCTTC
TRBV20-1	.	.	TRBJ2-5	CSAPDKSWRETQYF	TGCAGTGCTCCCGATAAGTCCTGGCGCGAGACCCAGTACTTC
TRBV7-2	TRBD2	few	TRBJ2-3	CASSRGTSGRITDTQYF	TGTGCCAGCAGCCGTGGGACTAGCGGGAGGATCACAGATACGCAGTATTTT
TRBV29-1	TRBD2	few	TRBJ2-5	CRVEGSGRQETQYF	TGCAGGGTAGAGGGGAGCGGGAGGCAAGAGACCCAGTACTTC
TRBV6-6	.	.	TRBJ2-4	CASSYATADIQYF	TGTGCCAGCAGTTACGCCACGGCGGACATTCAGTACTTC
TRBV20-1	.	few	TRBJ2-3	CSAPRSDTTTDTQYF	TGCAGTGCCCCTAGATCAGATACAACCACAGATACGCAGTATTTT
TRBV5-1	.	many	TRBJ1-4	CASSLVSGEKLFF	TGCGCCAGCAGCTTGGTCTCGGGTGAAAAACTGTTTTTT
TRBV20-1	TRBD2	few	TRBJ2-3	CSAPVGGRARDTQYF	TGCAGTGCCCCAGTGGGCGGGAGGGCCCGGGATACGCAGTATTTT